The 15 T cell receptor beta chains given below trace back to one sample, sequenced in a study of blood T cell repertoires in COVID-19 (dated by TCRdb to the early 2020s). The library was made by the immunoSEQ multiplex PCR assay. The clones in this table, taken by TCRdb from immuneACCESS, are in-frame only. Not every clone is retained; where verified, under half of the shortfall comes from an unresolved V gene, and the cause of the rest is unknown. This sample lists about 26,000 clones; roughly 84% were detected once. The top ten clones comprise around a third of the sample. The material sequenced was peripheral blood. These receptors were taken from a human donor in a cohort sampled during active COVID-19.

This clone showed up just a few times. This rearrangement joins TRBV27 to TRBJ1-4; D is uncertain. The V and J ends lost 6 bases and 5 bases respectively, with 16 bases between them. CDR3 length equals 15 residues. Germline CDR1 and CDR2: MNHEY and SMNVEV (reference sequence). The CDR3 DNA reads TGTGCCAGCAGGCCCACAGAACTTACAAATGAAAAACTGTTTTTT. Protein sequence: CASRPTELTNEKLFF.

The rearrangement joins TRBV19 to TRBJ1-1, with D perhaps TRBD1 (6 bases). Per germline, CDR1 LNHDA and CDR2 SQIVND (reference sequence). Trimming took off 10 bases at V and 7 bases at J, with 13 bases between the two ends. The CDR3 spans 11 residues. Here the CDR3 reads CATRTEVEAFF. For the CDR3, the DNA is TGTGCCACCCGGACAGAAGTTGAAGCTTTCTTT.

A few counts support this clone. The chain recombines TRBV30 with TRBJ1-5, with D hard to call. Germline V gene data show CDR1 as GTSNPN and CDR2 as SVGIG (reference sequence). The CDR3 sequence is 12 residues long. Trimming pared 0 bases from V and 10 bases from J, leaving 10 bases between. The CDR3 region is CAWSVGGYPQHF. As DNA, the CDR3 is TGTGCCTGGAGTGTAGGCGGCTACCCCCAGCATTTT.

With respect to this clone: The same CDR3 is also encoded by other DNA sequences in this sample. The V and J genes are TRBV12-3 or TRBV12-4 and TRBJ1-5, with 8 bases aligning to TRBD1. This CDR3 region has 13 residues. V lost 2 bases, J lost 6 bases, and 0 bases stayed unmatched. CDR3 protein: CASSLTGGQPQHF. In nucleotides, the CDR3 is TGTGCCAGCAGTTTAACAGGGGGTCAGCCCCAGCATTTT.

This chain connects TRBV29-1 to TRBJ2-7, with TRBD2 matching 13 bases. With 4 bases clipped from V and 4 bases from J, the junction kept 4 bases outside the gene matches. From germline, CDR1 is SQVTM and CDR2 ANQGSEA. The CDR3 is made up of 14 amino acids. CDR3 protein: CSVGRLAGGYEQYF. CDR3 coding DNA: TGCAGCGTTGGGAGACTAGCGGGAGGATACGAGCAGTACTTC.

This rearrangement joins TRBV7-2 to TRBJ2-3; 9 bases fit TRBD2. V lost 0 bases and J lost 2; bases outside the gene matches: 18. The CDR3 has 21 amino acids. Germline lookup yields CDR1 SGHTA and CDR2 FQGNSA. CDR3: CASSLAVAGSGGRDATDTQYF. DNA for the CDR3: TGTGCCAGCAGCTTAGCGGTGGCAGGGAGTGGCGGGAGGGATGCCACAGATACGCAGTATTTT.

This clone appeared once. CDR3 region: CASSTVQGGETQYF. The DNA of the CDR3 is TGCGCCAGCAGCACCGTACAGGGGGGAGAGACCCAGTACTTC. This rearrangement joins TRBV5-1 to TRBJ2-5; 8 nucleotides line up with TRBD1. Unmatched junction bases numbered 6, after V lost 4 bases and J lost 4 bases. The CDR3 covers 14 residues. Per germline, CDR1 SGHRS and CDR2 YFSETQ. The full variable domain, its missing parts supplied by reference TRBV5-1 and TRBJ2-5, is KAGVTQTPRYLIKTRGQQVTLSCSPISGHRSVSWYQQTPGQGLQFLFEYFSETQRNKGNFPGRFSGRQFSNSRSEMNVSTLELGDSALYLCASSTVQGGETQYFGPGTRLLVL.

The V call is TRBV19, the J call TRBJ2-7; 8 positions match TRBD1. The germline V gene encodes CDR1 LNHDA and CDR2 SQIVND (reference sequence). V gave up 6 bases and J gave up 2 bases; unmatched junction bases: 6. The CDR3 spans 14 residues. CDR3 DNA: TGTGCCAGTAGCCGACAGGGGACCCCCTACGAGCAGTACTTC. As protein: CASSRQGTPYEQYF.

Here the CDR3 DNA reads TGTGCCAGCAGTTTATTGGGGACTCGACACTATGGCTACACCTTC. It codes for CASSLLGTRHYGYTF. The chain couples TRBV28 to TRBJ1-2; D might be TRBD1 (5 bases). The CDR3 is 15 residues long. The V end lost 1 base, the J end lost 3 bases, and 12 bases lay between the germline ends. Germline V CDR1 and CDR2: MDHEN, SYDVKM.

The chain joins TRBV15 to TRBJ2-7, with D possibly TRBD2 on 6 matching bases. V lost 2 bases and J lost 2, with 13 bases in between. CDR1 LNHNV and CDR2 YYDKDF come from the germline V gene (reference sequence). CDR3 length: 15 residues. This CDR3 reads CATSRSRGGTYEQYF. The CDR3 coding sequence is TGTGCCACCAGCAGAAGTCGGGGCGGGACCTACGAGCAGTACTTC.

The chain is built from TRBV6-4 and TRBJ2-3; 8 bases are shared with TRBD2. The CDR3 totals 13 residues. The germline CDR1 and CDR2 sequences are MRHNA and SNTAGT. J lost 3 bases, V lost 8 bases, and 4 bases had no gene match. CDR3 sequence reads: CASGREETDTQYF. The CDR3 nucleotides are TGTGCCAGCGGGCGGGAGGAGACAGATACGCAGTATTTT.

V and J are TRBV5-4 and TRBJ2-7, with 7 positions matching TRBD2. Germline assignment: CDR1 SGHNT and CDR2 YYREEE (reference sequence). The J segment lost 2 bases and the V segment lost 1 base, leaving 9 bases of the junction unmatched. The CDR3 length is 16 residues. The CDR3 is CASSLLSLAEPYEQYF. DNA of the CDR3: TGTGCCAGCAGCTTGCTTTCCCTAGCGGAACCCTACGAGCAGTACTTC.

This chain joins TRBV10-3 and TRBJ2-3; unclear D gene. This CDR3 is built from 14 residues. Germline V gene data show CDR1 as ENHRY and CDR2 as SYGVKD. The V end was cut by 6 bases, the J end by 4 bases, with 14 bases between. The CDR3 DNA reads as TGTGCCATCAGCAATGGAGAGTCCGCAGATACGCAGTATTTT. This sequence encodes CAISNGESADTQYF.

This clone has a single count. The chain is built from TRBV10-3 and TRBJ1-5; 8 nucleotides match TRBD1. Germline CDR1 reads ENHRY; CDR2 reads SYGVKD. V was clipped by 3 bases and J by 5 bases; unmatched bases: 3. This CDR3 contains 14 residues. The CDR3 DNA follows: TGTGCCATCAGTGAAGGACAGGGTGATCAGCCCCAGCATTTT. Amino acid sequence: CAISEGQGDQPQHF.

This CDR3 reads CSVEDPGTSGITDTQYF. For the CDR3, the DNA is TGCAGCGTTGAAGATCCAGGGACTAGCGGAATCACAGATACGCAGTATTTT. This chain joins TRBV29-1 and TRBJ2-3; 11 bases are shared with TRBD2. J was trimmed by 2 bases and V by 0 bases; bases with no gene match: 7. Germline assignment: CDR1 SQVTM and CDR2 ANQGSEA. This CDR3 contains 17 residues.